Following are 4 T cell receptor beta chains from one sample sequenced in a study of blood T cell repertoires in COVID-19. Produced via immunoSEQ multiplex PCR; TCRdb's table is partial and in-frame only. The sample carries around 95,000 clones, more than 70% recorded once. The sample was peripheral blood. The receptors stem from a human donor in a cohort sampled during active COVID-19.

The table lists this clone with a count of one. This sequence joins TRBV14 and TRBJ2-7; D unclear. V gave up 1 base and J gave up 4 bases, with 2 bases separating them. Looked up from germline, CDR1 is SGHDN and CDR2 is FVKESK. CDR3 length: 11 residues. The CDR3 region has the DNA TGTGCCAGCAGCCAAGCGTACGAGCAGTACTTC. It encodes CASSQAYEQYF.

The J gene is TRBJ2-2, the V gene TRBV13; TRBD2 agrees at 9 bases. The CDR3 runs 19 residues. Germline values: CDR1 PRHDT, CDR2 FYEKMQ (reference sequence). V lost 5 bases and J lost 0; bases outside the gene matches: 13. CDR3 sequence: CASSPRFWREGSNTGELFF. The CDR3 bases are TGTGCCAGCAGCCCTAGGTTTTGGCGGGAGGGCTCGAACACCGGGGAGCTGTTTTTT.

The genes are TRBV6-6 and TRBJ1-5; 9 positions agree with TRBD1. This CDR3 is built from 17 residues. The V gene end was trimmed by 5 bases and the J gene end by 7 bases; junction bases not matched to a gene: 15. Germline CDR1 MNHNY, CDR2 SVGAGI (reference sequence). CDR3 sequence reads: CASSPNPLGTGYQPQHF. Written as DNA, the CDR3 is TGTGCCAGCAGTCCCAACCCGCTAGGGACAGGGTACCAGCCCCAGCATTTT.

The chain employs TRBV4-1 and TRBJ2-1; maybe TRBD2 (6 bases). The CDR3 totals 15 residues. Between the trimmed V and J ends, which lost 2 bases and 4 bases, there was a span of 12 bases. Germline assignment: CDR1 MGHRA and CDR2 YSYEKL. CDR3 bases: TGCGCCAGCAGCCAATCGATAGCGGTTTACAATGAGCAGTTCTTC. It translates to CASSQSIAVYNEQFF.